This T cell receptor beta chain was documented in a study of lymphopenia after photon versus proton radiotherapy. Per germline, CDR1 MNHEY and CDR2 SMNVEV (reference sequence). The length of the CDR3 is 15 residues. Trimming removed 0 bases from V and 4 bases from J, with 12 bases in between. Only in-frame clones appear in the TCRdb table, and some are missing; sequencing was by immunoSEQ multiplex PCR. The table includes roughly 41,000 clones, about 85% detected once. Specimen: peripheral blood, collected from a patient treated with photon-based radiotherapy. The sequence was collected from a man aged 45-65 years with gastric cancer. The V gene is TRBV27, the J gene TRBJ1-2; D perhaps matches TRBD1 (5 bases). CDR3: CASSLSARGTYGYTF. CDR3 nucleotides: TGTGCCAGCAGTTTATCGGCGAGGGGTACCTATGGCTACACCTTC.